Following are 10 T cell receptor beta chains from one sample sequenced in a study of cytomegalovirus exposure and HLA in healthy donors. The PCR was carried out with 60 Vbeta primers and 13 Jbeta primers. TCRdb keeps only in-frame clones here, not all; method: immunoSEQ multiplex PCR. The table records some 110,000 clones, roughly 80% of them present only once. The sample was PBMCs. Source of these receptors: a woman aged 40 to 50 in good health and CMV-seropositive.

This clone showed up just once. The chain uses TRBV18 and TRBJ1-1; TRBD1 agrees at 12 bases. The CDR3 is made up of 14 amino acids. The J segment lost 7 bases and the V segment lost 3 bases, leaving 3 bases of the junction unmatched. Germline CDR1 KGHSH, CDR2 LQKENI. The CDR3 loop is CASSPGTGGGEAFF. In nucleotides, the CDR3 is TGTGCCAGCTCACCCGGGACAGGGGGCGGTGAAGCTTTCTTT.

A single count supports this clone. The chain is built from TRBV27 and TRBJ1-2; D not certain. Germline CDR1 reads MNHEY; CDR2 reads SMNVEV (reference sequence). The CDR3 is made up of 15 amino acids. Between the trimmed V and J ends, which lost 6 bases and 8 bases, there was a span of 22 bases. The DNA of the CDR3 is TGTGCCAGCAGCCCCCGTTGGCGGCAGCCCTACGGCTACACCTTC. This sequence encodes CASSPRWRQPYGYTF.

The V gene is TRBV2, the J gene TRBJ2-1, with TRBD2 identical over 7 bases. The V segment lost 7 bases and the J segment 6 bases; nucleotides outside the gene matches: 9. Germline CDR1 reads SNHLY; CDR2 reads FYNNEI. This CDR3 region has 14 residues. CDR3 residues: CASTREGVGNEQFF. The CDR3 region has the DNA TGTGCCAGCACCAGGGAGGGAGTGGGCAATGAGCAGTTCTTC.

This chain links TRBV19 with TRBJ2-7, with D possibly matching TRBD1 (6 bases). Germline values: CDR1 LNHDA, CDR2 SQIVND (reference sequence). The CDR3 covers 17 residues. V gave up 5 bases and J gave up 5 bases, with 25 bases separating them. The DNA of the CDR3 is TGTGCCAGTAGTCCTGGGGGCGCCGATGATGAAGAGGACGAGCAGTACTTC. It yields the protein CASSPGGADDEEDEQYF.

The sample holds a few counts of this clone. The J gene is TRBJ1-2, the V gene TRBV7-3, with TRBD1 matching over 8 bases. V dropped 5 bases and J dropped 3; count of bases not matched to a gene: 11. In germline, CDR1 is SGHTA, CDR2 FQGTGA. CDR3 length: 16 amino acids. CDR3 residues: CASSPGGQETYYGYTF. In DNA, the CDR3 is TGTGCCAGCAGCCCGGGGGGACAGGAAACCTACTATGGCTACACCTTC.

The chain employs TRBV7-2 and TRBJ1-1, with D uncertain. CDR1 and CDR2 (germline): SGHTA, FQGNSA. The CDR3 is made up of 13 amino acids. Between the trimmed V and J ends, which lost 4 bases and 3 bases, there was a span of 9 bases. CDR3 DNA: TGTGCCAGCAGCTACCGACGGGACACTGAAGCTTTCTTT. Amino acid sequence: CASSYRRDTEAFF.

The rearrangement links TRBV13 to TRBJ1-1, with D possibly matching TRBD1 (5 bases). This CDR3 region has 16 residues. Germline V gene lookup returns CDR1 PRHDT and CDR2 FYEKMQ (reference sequence). Trimming left V 2 bases short and J 1 base short, with 14 bases between. For the CDR3, the DNA is TGTGCCAGCAGCTTATGGGGGGGGAAGGGGAACACTGAAGCTTTCTTT. Its translation is CASSLWGGKGNTEAFF. The full variable domain, rest sourced from reference TRBV13 and TRBJ1-1, is AAGVIQSPRHLIKEKRETATLKCYPIPRHDTVYWYQQGPGQDPQFLISFYEKMQSDKGSIPDRFSAQQFSDYHSELNMSSLELGDSALYFCASSLWGGKGNTEAFFGQGTRLTVV.

The chain recombines TRBV9 with TRBJ1-1; D possibly corresponds to TRBD1 (6 bases). Trimming stripped 1 base from V and 10 bases from J, with 14 bases between. The CDR3 is 13 amino acids. CDR1 and CDR2 from the germline V gene are SGDLS and YYNGEE. Here the CDR3 DNA reads TGTGCCAGCAGCGTAAGGAGGGGGAGGGGAGCTTTCTTT. Protein product: CASSVRRGRGAFF.

The gene calls are TRBV28 and TRBJ2-6; D gene uncertain. Trimming stripped 4 bases from V and 1 base from J, with 8 bases between. The CDR3 length is 15 residues. Germline lookup yields CDR1 MDHEN and CDR2 SYDVKM. The CDR3 region has the DNA TGTGCCAGCAGTTCGGTCGGGTCTGGGGCCAACGTCCTGACTTTC. Translated: CASSSVGSGANVLTF. Variable domain in full (rest from reference TRBV28 and TRBJ2-6): DVKVTQSSRYLVKRTGEKVFLECVQDMDHENMFWYRQDPGLGLRLIYFSYDVKMKEKGDIPEGYSVSREKKERFSLILESASTNQTSMYLCASSSVGSGANVLTFGAGSRLTVL.

The J gene is TRBJ2-3, the V gene TRBV5-4, with 7 bases that match TRBD2. The CDR3 has 17 residues. Per the germline V gene, CDR1 is SGHNT and CDR2 is YYREEE (reference sequence). The V segment lost 3 bases and the J segment 0 bases; nucleotides outside the gene matches: 10. The CDR3 spells CASSWLIVGGSTDTQYF. CDR3 nucleotide sequence: TGTGCCAGCAGCTGGCTTATTGTGGGGGGGAGCACAGATACGCAGTATTTT.